The clone carrying this T cell receptor (beta chain) has only a few counts. As yet, its antigen is unknown. Caucasian individuals from Russia who were healthy and aged about 6 to 90 acted as donors. The junction had 7 bases not matched to a gene; V was cut back by 6 bases and J by 4 bases. Per germline, CDR1 DFQATT and CDR2 SNEGSKA (reference sequence). This CDR3 contains 13 residues. The data were obtained in a study of blood T cells in healthy people across ages. For the second PCR, which ran for about 7 to 12 cycles, a sample-barcoded 5' primer and a J-beta primer mix were used. Samples each returned at least 3 million CDR3-containing paired-end reads. TCRdb recomputed calls from the 5' RACE reads with MiXCR, one row per CDR3 protein. The data show fewer than 600,000 distinct CDR3 sequences, over 25% seen once. Findings of the study overall: TCR beta diversity tracked closely with naive T cell percentage.

These sequences were also reported in another study, on T cells of mothers and their children.

This chain joins TRBV20-1 and TRBJ1-2; 8 bases line up with TRBD1. The sequenced sample was blood. This TCR was sampled from a boy aged 2 to 10 in good health. This CDR3 is CSARQGFLYGYTF. In nucleotides, the CDR3 is TGCAGTGCCAGACAGGGGTTCCTCTATGGCTACACCTTC.